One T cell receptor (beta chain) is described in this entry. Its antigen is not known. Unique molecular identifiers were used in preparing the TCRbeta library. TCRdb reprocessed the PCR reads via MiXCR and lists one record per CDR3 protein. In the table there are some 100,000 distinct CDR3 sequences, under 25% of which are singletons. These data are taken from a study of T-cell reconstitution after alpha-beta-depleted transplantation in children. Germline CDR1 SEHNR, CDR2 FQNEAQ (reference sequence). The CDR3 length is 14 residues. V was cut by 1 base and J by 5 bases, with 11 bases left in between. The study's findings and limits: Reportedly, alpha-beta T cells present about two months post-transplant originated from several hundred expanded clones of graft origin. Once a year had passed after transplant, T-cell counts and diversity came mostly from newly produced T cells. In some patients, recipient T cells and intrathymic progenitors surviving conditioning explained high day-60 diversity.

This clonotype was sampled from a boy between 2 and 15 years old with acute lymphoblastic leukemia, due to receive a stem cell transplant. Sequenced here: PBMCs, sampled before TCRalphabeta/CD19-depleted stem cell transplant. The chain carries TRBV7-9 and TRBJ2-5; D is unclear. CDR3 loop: CASSLGRFGETQYF. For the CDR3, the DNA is TGTGCCAGCAGCTTAGGGCGCTTCGGGGAGACCCAGTACTTC.